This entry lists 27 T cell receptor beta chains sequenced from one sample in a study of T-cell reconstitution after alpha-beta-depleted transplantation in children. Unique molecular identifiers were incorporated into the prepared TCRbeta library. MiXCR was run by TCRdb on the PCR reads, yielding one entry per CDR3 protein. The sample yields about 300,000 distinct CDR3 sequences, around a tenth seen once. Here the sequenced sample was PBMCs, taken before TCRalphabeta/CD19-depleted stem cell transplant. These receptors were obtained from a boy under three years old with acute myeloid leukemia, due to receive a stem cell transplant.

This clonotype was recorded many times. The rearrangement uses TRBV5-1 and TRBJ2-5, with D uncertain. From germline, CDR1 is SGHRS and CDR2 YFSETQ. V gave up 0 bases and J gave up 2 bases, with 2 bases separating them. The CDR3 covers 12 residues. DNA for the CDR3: TGCGCCAGCAGCTTGGGGCAAGAGACCCAGTACTTC. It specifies CASSLGQETQYF.

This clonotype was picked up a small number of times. The CDR3 DNA reads as TGTGCCAGCAGCTTGGGAAGGGGGCACTATGGCTACACCTTC. This gives the protein CASSLGRGHYGYTF. This chain links TRBV5-6 with TRBJ1-2, with 7 positions matching TRBD1. CDR1 is SGHDT and CDR2 is YYEEEE in the germline V gene. This CDR3 region has 14 residues. Losses at the gene ends were 0 bases for V and 3 bases for J; bases not matched to a gene: 2.

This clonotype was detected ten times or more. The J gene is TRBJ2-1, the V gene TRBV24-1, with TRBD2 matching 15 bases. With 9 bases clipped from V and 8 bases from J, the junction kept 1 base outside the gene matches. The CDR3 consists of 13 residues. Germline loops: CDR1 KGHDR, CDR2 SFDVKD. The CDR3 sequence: CATGLAGGDEQFF. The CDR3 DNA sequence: TGTGCCACCGGACTAGCGGGAGGGGATGAGCAGTTCTTC.

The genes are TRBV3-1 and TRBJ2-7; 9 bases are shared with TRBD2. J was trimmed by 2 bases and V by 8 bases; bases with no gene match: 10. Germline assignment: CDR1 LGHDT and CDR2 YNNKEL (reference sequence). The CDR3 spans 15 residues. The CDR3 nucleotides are TGTGCCAGCGGAGCGCGGGAGGGCCTTGCCTACGAGCAGTACTTC. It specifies CASGAREGLAYEQYF.

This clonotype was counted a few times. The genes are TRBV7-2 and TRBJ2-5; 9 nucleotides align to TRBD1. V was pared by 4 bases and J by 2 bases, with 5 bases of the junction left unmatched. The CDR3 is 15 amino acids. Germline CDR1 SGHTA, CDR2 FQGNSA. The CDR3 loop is CASSWDGTGQETQYF. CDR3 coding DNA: TGTGCCAGCAGCTGGGACGGGACAGGGCAAGAGACCCAGTACTTC.

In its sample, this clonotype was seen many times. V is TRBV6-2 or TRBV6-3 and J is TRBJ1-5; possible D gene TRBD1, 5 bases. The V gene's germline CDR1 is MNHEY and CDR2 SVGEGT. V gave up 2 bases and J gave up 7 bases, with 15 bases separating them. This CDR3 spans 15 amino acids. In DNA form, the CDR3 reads TGTGCCAGCAGTTACCGCGGACATCTCGGGCAGCCCCAGCATTTT. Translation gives CASSYRGHLGQPQHF.

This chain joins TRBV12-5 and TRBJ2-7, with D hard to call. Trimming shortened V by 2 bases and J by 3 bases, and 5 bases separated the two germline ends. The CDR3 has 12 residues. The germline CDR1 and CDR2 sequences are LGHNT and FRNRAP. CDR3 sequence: CASGLKVYEQYF. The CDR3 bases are TGTGCTAGTGGTTTGAAGGTCTACGAGCAGTACTTC.

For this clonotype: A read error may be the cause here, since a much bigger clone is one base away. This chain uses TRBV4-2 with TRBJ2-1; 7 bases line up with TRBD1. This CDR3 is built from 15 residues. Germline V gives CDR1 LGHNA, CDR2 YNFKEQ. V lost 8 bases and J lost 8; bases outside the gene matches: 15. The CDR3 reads CASRVLDRADDEQFF. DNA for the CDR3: TGTGCCAGCCGTGTCCTAGACAGGGCTGACGATGAGCAGTTCTTC.

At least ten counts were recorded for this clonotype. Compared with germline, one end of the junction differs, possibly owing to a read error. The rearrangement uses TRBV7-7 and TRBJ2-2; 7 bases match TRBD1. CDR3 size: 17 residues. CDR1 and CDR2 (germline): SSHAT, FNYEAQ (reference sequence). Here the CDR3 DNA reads TGTGCTAGCAGCTCGTATCCCAAGGGGGCGCGGACCGGGGAGCTGTTTTTT. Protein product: CASSSYPKGARTGELFF.

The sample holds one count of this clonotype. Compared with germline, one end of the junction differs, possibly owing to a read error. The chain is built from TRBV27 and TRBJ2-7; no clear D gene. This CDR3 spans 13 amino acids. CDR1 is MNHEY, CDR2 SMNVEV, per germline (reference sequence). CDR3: CASSLKSPYEHYF. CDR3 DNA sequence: TGTGCCAGCAGTTTAAAATCTCCCTACGAGCATTACTTC.

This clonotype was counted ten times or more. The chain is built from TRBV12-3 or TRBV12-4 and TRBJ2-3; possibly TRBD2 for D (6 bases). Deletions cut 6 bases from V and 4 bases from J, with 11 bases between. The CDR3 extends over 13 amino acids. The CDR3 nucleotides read TGTGCCAGCAGCCCTCCGGGGGCAGATACGCAGTATTTT. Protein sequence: CASSPPGADTQYF.

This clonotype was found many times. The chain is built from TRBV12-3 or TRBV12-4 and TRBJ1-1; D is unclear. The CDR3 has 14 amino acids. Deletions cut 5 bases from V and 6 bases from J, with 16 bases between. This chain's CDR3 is CASSPQAGGPEAFF. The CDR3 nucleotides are TGTGCCAGCAGTCCCCAAGCAGGAGGCCCTGAAGCTTTCTTT.

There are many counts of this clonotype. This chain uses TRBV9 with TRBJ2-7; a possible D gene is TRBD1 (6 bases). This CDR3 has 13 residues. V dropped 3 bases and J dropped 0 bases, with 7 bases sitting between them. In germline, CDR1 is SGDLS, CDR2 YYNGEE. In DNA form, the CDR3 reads TGTGCCAGCAGCGGAGGGGGCTCCTACGAGCAGTACTTC. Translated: CASSGGGSYEQYF.

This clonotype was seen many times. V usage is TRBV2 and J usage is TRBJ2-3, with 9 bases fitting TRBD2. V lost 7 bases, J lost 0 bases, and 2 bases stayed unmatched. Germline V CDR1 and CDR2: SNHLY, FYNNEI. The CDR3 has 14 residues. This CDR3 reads CASITSGSTDTQYF. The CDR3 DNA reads TGTGCCAGCATCACTAGCGGGAGCACAGATACGCAGTATTTT.

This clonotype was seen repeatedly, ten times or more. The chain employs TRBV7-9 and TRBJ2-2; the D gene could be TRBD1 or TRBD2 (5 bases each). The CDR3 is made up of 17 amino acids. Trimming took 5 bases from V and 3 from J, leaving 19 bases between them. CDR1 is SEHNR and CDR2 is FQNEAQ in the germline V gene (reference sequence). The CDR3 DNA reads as TGTGCCAGCAGCGCCGGGACCCCCGGGTCGGACACCGGGGAGCTGTTTTTT. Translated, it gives CASSAGTPGSDTGELFF.

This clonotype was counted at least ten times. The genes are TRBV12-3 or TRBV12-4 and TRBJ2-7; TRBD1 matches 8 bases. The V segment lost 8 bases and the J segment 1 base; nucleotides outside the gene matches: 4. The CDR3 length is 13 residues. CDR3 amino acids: CASGDRPSYEQYF. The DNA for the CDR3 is TGTGCCAGCGGGGACAGGCCTTCCTACGAGCAGTACTTC.

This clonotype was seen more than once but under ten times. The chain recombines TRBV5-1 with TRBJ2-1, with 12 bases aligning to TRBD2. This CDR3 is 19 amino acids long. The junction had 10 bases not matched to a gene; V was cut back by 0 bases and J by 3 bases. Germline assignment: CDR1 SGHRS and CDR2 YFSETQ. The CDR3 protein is CASSLAASGGVNSYNEQFF. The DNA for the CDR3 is TGCGCCAGCAGCTTGGCGGCTAGCGGGGGGGTTAATAGCTACAATGAGCAGTTCTTC. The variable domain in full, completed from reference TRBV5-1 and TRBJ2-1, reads KAGVTQTPRYLIKTRGQQVTLSCSPISGHRSVSWYQQTPGQGLQFLFEYFSETQRNKGNFPGRFSGRQFSNSRSEMNVSTLELGDSALYLCASSLAASGGVNSYNEQFFGPGTRLTVL.

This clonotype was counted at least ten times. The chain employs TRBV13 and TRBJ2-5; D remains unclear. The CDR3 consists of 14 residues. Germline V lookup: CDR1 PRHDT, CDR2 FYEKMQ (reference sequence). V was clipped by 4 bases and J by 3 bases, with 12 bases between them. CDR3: CASSSSTREETQYF. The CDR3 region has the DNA TGTGCCAGCAGCTCCTCTACCCGGGAAGAGACCCAGTACTTC.

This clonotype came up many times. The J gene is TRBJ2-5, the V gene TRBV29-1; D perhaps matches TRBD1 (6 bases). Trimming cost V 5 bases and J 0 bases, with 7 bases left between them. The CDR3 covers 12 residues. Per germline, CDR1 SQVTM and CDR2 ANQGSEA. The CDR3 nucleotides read TGCAGCGTTAGGACAGACCAAGAGACCCAGTACTTC. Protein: CSVRTDQETQYF.

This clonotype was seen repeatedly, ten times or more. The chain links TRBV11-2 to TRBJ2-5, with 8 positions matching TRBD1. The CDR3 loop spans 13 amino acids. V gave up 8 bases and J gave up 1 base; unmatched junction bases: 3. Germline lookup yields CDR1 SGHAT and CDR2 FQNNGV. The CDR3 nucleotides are TGTGCCAGCTCCCAGGGGGCCCAAGAGACCCAGTACTTC. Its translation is CASSQGAQETQYF.

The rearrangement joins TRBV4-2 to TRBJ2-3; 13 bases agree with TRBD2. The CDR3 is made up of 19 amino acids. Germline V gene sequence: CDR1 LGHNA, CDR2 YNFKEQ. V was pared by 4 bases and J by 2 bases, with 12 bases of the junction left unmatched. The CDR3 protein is CASSRYKLAGGPDTDTQYF. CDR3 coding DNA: TGTGCCAGCAGCCGCTATAAACTAGCGGGGGGGCCTGACACAGATACGCAGTATTTT.

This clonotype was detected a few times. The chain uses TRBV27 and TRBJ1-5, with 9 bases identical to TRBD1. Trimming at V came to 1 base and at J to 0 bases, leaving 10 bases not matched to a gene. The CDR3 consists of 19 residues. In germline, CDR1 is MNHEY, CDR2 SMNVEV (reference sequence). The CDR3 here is CASSLWGTGPRNSNQPQHF. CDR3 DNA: TGTGCCAGCAGTTTATGGGGGACAGGGCCGAGAAATAGCAATCAGCCCCAGCATTTT.

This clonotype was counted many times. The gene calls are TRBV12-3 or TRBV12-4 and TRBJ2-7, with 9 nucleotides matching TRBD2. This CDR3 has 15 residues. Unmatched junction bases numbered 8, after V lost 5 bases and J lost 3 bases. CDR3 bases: TGTGCCAGCAGTCCTGTAGCGGGAGTGGGCTACGAGCAGTACTTC. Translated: CASSPVAGVGYEQYF.

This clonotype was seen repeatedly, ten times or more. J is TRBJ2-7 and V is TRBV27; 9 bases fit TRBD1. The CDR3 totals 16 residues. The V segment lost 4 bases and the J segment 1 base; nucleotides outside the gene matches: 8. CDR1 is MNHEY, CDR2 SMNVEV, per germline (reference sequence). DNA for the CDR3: TGTGCCAGCAGTTATACAGGGGGCGGCGGGTCCTACGAGCAGTACTTC. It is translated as CASSYTGGGGSYEQYF.

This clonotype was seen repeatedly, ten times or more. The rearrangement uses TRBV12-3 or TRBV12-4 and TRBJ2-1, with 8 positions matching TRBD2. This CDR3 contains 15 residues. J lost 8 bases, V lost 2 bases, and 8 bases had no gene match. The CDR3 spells CASSLPGGGKYEQFF. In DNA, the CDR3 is TGTGCCAGCAGTTTACCCGGGGGGGGGAAATATGAGCAGTTCTTC.

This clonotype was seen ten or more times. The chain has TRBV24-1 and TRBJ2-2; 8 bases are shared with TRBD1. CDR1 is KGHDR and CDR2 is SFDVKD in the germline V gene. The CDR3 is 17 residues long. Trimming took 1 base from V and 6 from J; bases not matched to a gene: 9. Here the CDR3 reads CATSDFWTGKGPGELFF. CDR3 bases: TGTGCCACCAGTGATTTTTGGACAGGGAAAGGCCCCGGGGAGCTGTTTTTT.

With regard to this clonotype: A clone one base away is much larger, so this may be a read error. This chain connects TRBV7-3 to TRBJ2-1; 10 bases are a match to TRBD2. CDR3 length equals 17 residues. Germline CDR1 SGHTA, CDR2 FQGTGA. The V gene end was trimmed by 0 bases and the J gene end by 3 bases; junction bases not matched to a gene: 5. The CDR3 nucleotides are TGTGCCAGCAGCTTAACAACGGGACTAGCGTTCTACAATGAGCAGTTCTTC. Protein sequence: CASSLTTGLAFYNEQFF.